This TCR beta chain is from a study of read filtering for tumor transcriptome and immune sequencing. This clonotype was counted at least ten times. The V segment lost 6 bases and the J segment 4 bases; nucleotides outside the gene matches: 6. The CDR3 consists of 16 residues. The germline V gene has CDR1 MDHEN and CDR2 SYDVKM. The library was built from about 400 ng RNA with molecular barcoded adaptors for alpha/delta and beta/gamma chains. TCRdb itself ran the reads through MiXCR, one entry per CDR3 protein. The sample lists 35,000 to 50,000 distinct CDR3 sequences; roughly 13% were seen once. Every patient had bone marrow sampled while the disease was active.

This TCR derives from a donor older than 35 with multiple myeloma. The source material was a population of CD138-negative cells sorted from bone marrow. V is TRBV28 and J is TRBJ2-4; 13 positions agree with TRBD2. The CDR3 loop reads CASSWGLAGLKNIQYF. As DNA, the CDR3 is TGTGCCAGCAGCTGGGGACTAGCGGGACTTAAAAACATTCAGTACTTC.